Sequencing of this T cell receptor beta chain was carried out in a study of cytotoxic CD8 clonotypes in ibrutinib-treated CLL. V was cut by 5 bases and J by 3 bases, with 13 bases left in between. The CDR3 runs 13 residues. Looked up from germline, CDR1 is GTSNPN and CDR2 is SVGIG (reference sequence). Data came from immunoSEQ multiplex PCR; TCRdb stores just in-frame clones and leaves some out. The data contain some 150,000 clones, 79% of them singletons. This sequence joins TRBV30 and TRBJ1-1; D is uncertain. The sequence was collected from a human donor with chronic lymphocytic leukemia. The sequences come from PBMCs, collected after 12 months of ibrutinib treatment. The CDR3 here is CAWGVGGDTEAFF. CDR3 bases: TGTGCCTGGGGCGTTGGCGGGGACACTGAAGCTTTCTTT. Full variable domain (missing parts from reference TRBV30 and TRBJ1-1): SQTIHQWPATLVQPVGSPLSLECTVEGTSNPNLYWYRQAAGRGLQLLFYSVGIGQISSEVPQNLSASRPQDRQFILSSKKLLLSDSGFYLCAWGVGGDTEAFFGQGTRLTVV.